The 27 T cell receptor beta chains given below trace back to one sample, sequenced in a study of blood T cell repertoires in COVID-19 (TCRdb year 2020). The receptor library was made with the immunoSEQ multiplex PCR assay. TCRdb took this table from immuneACCESS and kept in-frame rearrangements with V and J called. Such tables lack part of the clones; where checked against another copy, unresolved V genes explain under half of the gap, and the rest is unexplained. The sample has 200,000 to 250,000 clones on record, 80% to 90% of them singletons. Of the sample, over 2.5% is held by the ten largest clones. Sequenced input: peripheral blood. These receptors were obtained from a man aged 50 to 60 who had recovered from COVID-19.

The CDR3 spells CARRMGDSGSPYNEQFF. In DNA, the CDR3 is TGTGCCAGAAGGATGGGGGATAGCGGGAGTCCCTACAATGAGCAGTTCTTC. The chain combines TRBV5-3 with TRBJ2-1, with TRBD2 matching 9 bases. TRBV5-3 is identified as an open reading frame with a role that is uncertain. The V and J ends lost 5 bases and 2 bases, in that order; junction bases with no gene match: 11. The CDR3 spans 17 residues.

The chain recombines TRBV5-4 with TRBJ2-7; 7 bases align to TRBD1. Germline trimming cut 4 bases from V and 3 bases from J; bases unmatched to any gene: 4. Germline CDR1 and CDR2: SGHNT and YYREEE (reference sequence). CDR3 length: 13 amino acids. CDR3 sequence: CASSPGQSYEQYF. CDR3 in DNA: TGTGCCAGCAGCCCGGGACAGAGCTACGAGCAGTACTTC.

The V gene is TRBV11-2, the J gene TRBJ2-1; 11 bases are shared with TRBD2. The J segment lost 5 bases and the V segment lost 5 bases, leaving 8 bases of the junction unmatched. The CDR3 is 16 residues long. Germline lookup yields CDR1 SGHAT and CDR2 FQNNGV. Written as DNA, the CDR3 is TGTGCCAGCAGCACACCCGGGACTAGCGGCCACAATGAGCAGTTCTTC. This translates into CASSTPGTSGHNEQFF.

This clone occurred many times. The chain joins TRBV7-9 to TRBJ2-5; 7 bases are a match to TRBD2. The germline CDR1 and CDR2 sequences are SEHNR and FQNEAQ (reference sequence). With V trimmed by 4 bases and J by 2 bases, 10 bases remained unmatched. CDR3 length equals 16 residues. The CDR3 nucleotides read TGTGCCAGCAGCTCCCCGGAGGGAGGGAGGCAAGAGACCCAGTACTTC. Translating gives CASSSPEGGRQETQYF.

This chain's CDR3 is CASSQNTEAFF. In DNA, the CDR3 is TGTGCCAGCAGCCAAAACACTGAAGCTTTCTTT. The J gene is TRBJ1-1, the V gene TRBV5-4; no firm D call. This CDR3 contains 11 residues. The V and J ends lost 4 bases and 2 bases respectively, with 3 bases between them. In germline, CDR1 is SGHNT, CDR2 YYREEE (reference sequence).

The chain is built from TRBV5-8 and TRBJ1-1, with a weak D call TRBD1 (5 bases). The CDR3 extends over 14 amino acids. V was cut by 6 bases and J by 3 bases, with 15 bases left in between. Germline V gene lookup returns CDR1 SGHTS and CDR2 YDEGEE. The DNA for the CDR3 is TGTGCCAGCAAAGATAGGGGTCTGGACACTGAAGCTTTCTTT. It is translated as CASKDRGLDTEAFF.

The chain links TRBV19 to TRBJ1-5; 12 positions agree with TRBD1. Looked up from germline, CDR1 is LNHDA and CDR2 is SQIVND (reference sequence). The CDR3 consists of 16 residues. V trimming: 6 bases; J trimming: 5 bases; junction bases outside the gene matches: 8. CDR3 nucleotide sequence: TGTGCCAGTAGAGATCGGGACAGGGGGCAGGATCAGCCCCAGCATTTT. This sequence encodes CASRDRDRGQDQPQHF.

The rearrangement links TRBV19 to TRBJ2-7; TRBD2 is a possible D gene (5 bases). The ends were cut back, 7 bases at V and 4 bases at J, with 20 bases in the middle. The CDR3 totals 15 residues. Germline V gene sequence: CDR1 LNHDA, CDR2 SQIVND (reference sequence). CDR3 DNA: TGTGCCAGTAAATCCGACGCGAGGGCCGAATACGAGCAGTACTTC. Translated, it gives CASKSDARAEYEQYF.

V gene TRBV5-4 combines with J gene TRBJ2-3, with TRBD1 as a possible D gene (6 bases). The germline CDR1 and CDR2 sequences are SGHNT and YYREEE (reference sequence). The V end was cut by 4 bases, the J end by 0 bases, with 9 bases between. The CDR3 has 14 residues. The CDR3 protein is CASSPGHSTDTQYF. Written as DNA, the CDR3 is TGTGCCAGCAGCCCGGGACACAGCACAGATACGCAGTATTTT. The full variable domain, its missing parts supplied by reference TRBV5-4 and TRBJ2-3, is ETGVTQSPTHLIKTRGQQVTLRCSSQSGHNTVSWYQQALGQGPQFIFQYYREEENGRGNFPPRFSGLQFPNYSSELNVNALELDDSALYLCASSPGHSTDTQYFGPGTRLTVL.

This chain links TRBV27 with TRBJ2-7; perhaps TRBD2 as D (6 bases). CDR1 and CDR2 (germline): MNHEY, SMNVEV (reference sequence). CDR3 length equals 15 residues. Trimming removed 3 bases at V and 0 bases at J, with 12 bases between. This CDR3 is CASSFRDGSSYEQYF. CDR3 nucleotide sequence: TGTGCCAGCAGTTTCCGGGACGGGAGCTCCTACGAGCAGTACTTC.

This chain joins TRBV5-1 and TRBJ2-2, with TRBD2 matching 8 bases. CDR1 is SGHRS, CDR2 YFSETQ, per germline. V dropped 1 base and J dropped 6; count of bases not matched to a gene: 5. CDR3 length equals 15 residues. CDR3 in amino acids: CASSLQLAVAGELFF. The CDR3 region has the DNA TGCGCCAGCAGCTTGCAACTAGCGGTGGCCGGGGAGCTGTTTTTT.

The CDR3 sequence: CASSLSGGSSYEQYF. CDR3 in DNA: TGTGCCAGCAGCTTGAGTGGCGGCAGTTCCTACGAGCAGTACTTC. The chain carries TRBV5-5 and TRBJ2-7; D remains unclear. CDR3 length: 15 residues. V was trimmed by 1 base and J by 1 base, leaving 12 bases between them. The germline V gene encodes CDR1 SGHKS and CDR2 YYEKEE (reference sequence).

This clone was found once. J is TRBJ2-7 and V is TRBV30, with TRBD1 matching 11 bases. CDR3 size: 14 residues. The junction had 7 bases not matched to a gene; V was cut back by 2 bases and J by 7 bases. The germline CDR1 and CDR2 sequences are GTSNPN and SVGIG (reference sequence). The CDR3: CAWSPGTGGREQYF. CDR3 sequence (DNA): TGTGCCTGGAGTCCCGGGACAGGGGGGAGGGAGCAGTACTTC.

The chain combines TRBV6-6 with TRBJ2-3, with 10 bases matching TRBD2. CDR1 MNHNY and CDR2 SVGAGI come from the germline V gene (reference sequence). The V gene end was trimmed by 6 bases and the J gene end by 6 bases; junction bases not matched to a gene: 6. There are 14 residues in the CDR3. The CDR3 sequence is CASSLASGSDTQYF. The CDR3 DNA follows: TGTGCCAGCAGCCTCGCTAGCGGGAGCGATACGCAGTATTTT.

This chain links TRBV5-1 with TRBJ2-7; 7 bases are shared with TRBD2. The CDR3 runs 14 residues. CDR1 SGHRS and CDR2 YFSETQ come from the germline V gene. With 0 bases clipped from V and 7 bases from J, the junction kept 7 bases outside the gene matches. DNA for the CDR3: TGCGCCAGCAGCTTGGAGGCGGGAGTGCGTGAGCAGTACTTC. Encoded protein: CASSLEAGVREQYF.

The V call is TRBV28, the J call TRBJ2-5; no clear D. CDR1 is MDHEN, CDR2 SYDVKM, per germline. V was pared by 2 bases and J by 2 bases, with 12 bases between. The CDR3 runs to 15 residues. The CDR3 DNA reads as TGTGCCAGCAGTTTACCCGGGTCCTTTCAAGAGACCCAGTACTTC. Its translation is CASSLPGSFQETQYF.

This clone was picked up a small number of times. The V call is TRBV5-6, the J call TRBJ2-7; possibly TRBD1 for D (6 bases). The CDR3 runs to 15 residues. From germline, CDR1 is SGHDT and CDR2 YYEEEE. V was trimmed by 3 bases and J by 1 base, leaving 14 bases between them. The CDR3 nucleotides are TGTGCCAGCAGCTATTACAGGGTTACATCCTACGAGCAGTACTTC. It specifies CASSYYRVTSYEQYF.

The rearrangement uses TRBV27 and TRBJ2-6; TRBD2 might be the D (5 bases). CDR1 is MNHEY, CDR2 SMNVEV, per germline (reference sequence). V lost 3 bases and J 0 bases, leaving 12 bases between the germline ends. The CDR3 covers 17 residues. CDR3 protein: CASSFLGGSSGANVLTF. The CDR3 nucleotides read TGTGCCAGCAGTTTCCTTGGAGGTTCCTCTGGGGCCAACGTCCTGACTTTC.

The chain uses TRBV5-1 and TRBJ2-5, with D possibly being TRBD1 (5 bases). CDR3 length: 16 residues. Germline CDR1 reads SGHRS; CDR2 reads YFSETQ. The germline V and J ends were trimmed by 5 bases and 2 bases, with 19 bases remaining between them. CDR3 DNA sequence: TGCGCCAGCAGGAACTTCGGTGACAGCGTTCAAGAGACCCAGTACTTC. This codes for CASRNFGDSVQETQYF. Looking up the rest from reference TRBV5-1 and TRBJ2-5 gives the full variable domain: KAGVTQTPRYLIKTRGQQVTLSCSPISGHRSVSWYQQTPGQGLQFLFEYFSETQRNKGNFPGRFSGRQFSNSRSEMNVSTLELGDSALYLCASRNFGDSVQETQYFGPGTRLLVL.

The chain recombines TRBV6-5 with TRBJ1-1, with 9 bases fitting TRBD1. The germline V gene has CDR1 MNHEY and CDR2 SVGAGI. The length of the CDR3 is 15 residues. The J segment lost 4 bases and the V segment lost 6 bases, leaving 9 bases of the junction unmatched. This chain's CDR3 is CASRFYRDRATEAFF. The CDR3 DNA follows: TGTGCCAGCAGATTCTACCGGGACAGGGCCACTGAAGCTTTCTTT.

In regard to this clone: This specimen includes other DNA sequences encoding the same CDR3. The chain recombines TRBV18 with TRBJ1-5; D possibly corresponds to TRBD1 (6 bases). Germline CDR1 KGHSH, CDR2 LQKENI. The length of the CDR3 is 13 residues. The ends were cut back, 6 bases at V and 3 bases at J, with 9 bases in the middle. The CDR3 loop is CASSRQDNQPQHF. The CDR3 DNA is TGTGCCAGCTCCAGACAGGACAATCAGCCCCAGCATTTT.

This rearrangement joins TRBV28 to TRBJ1-4; D is ambiguous. This CDR3 spans 12 amino acids. V lost 6 bases and J lost 5, with 7 bases in between. Germline V lookup: CDR1 MDHEN, CDR2 SYDVKM. The CDR3 here is CASREVNEKLFF. The CDR3 DNA reads TGTGCCAGCAGGGAGGTAAATGAAAAACTGTTTTTT.

This clone has only one observation. The chain links TRBV19 to TRBJ2-1; weak D call: TRBD1 (5 bases). Trimming cost V 1 base and J 7 bases, with 8 bases left between them. The V gene's germline CDR1 is LNHDA and CDR2 SQIVND (reference sequence). This CDR3 region has 13 residues. As DNA, the CDR3 is TGTGCCAGTAGTATAGTGCAGGGAAATGAGCAGTTCTTC. It yields the protein CASSIVQGNEQFF.

The chain joins TRBV6-1 to TRBJ2-1, with 9 bases aligning to TRBD1. The CDR3 has 16 amino acids. Germline trimming cut 4 bases from V and 3 bases from J; bases unmatched to any gene: 7. Germline V gives CDR1 MNHNS, CDR2 SASEGT. The CDR3 region has the DNA TGTGCCAGCAGTGCCACCGGGACAGGGATCTACAATGAGCAGTTCTTC. Its translation is CASSATGTGIYNEQFF.

The V and J genes are TRBV6-6 and TRBJ2-1; D is perhaps TRBD2 (5 bases). The CDR3 is 15 residues long. Trimming cost V 3 bases and J 6 bases, with 15 bases left between them. Germline lookup yields CDR1 MNHNY and CDR2 SVGAGI (reference sequence). The CDR3: CASSYGFGVVNEQFF. DNA of the CDR3: TGTGCCAGCAGTTATGGGTTCGGGGTTGTCAATGAGCAGTTCTTC.

This clone was picked up a small number of times. This chain connects TRBV9 to TRBJ2-1; no reliable D call. CDR1 and CDR2 from the germline V gene are SGDLS and YYNGEE. The V gene lost 4 bases and the J gene lost 0 bases, with 11 bases spanning the gap. This CDR3 has 15 residues. For the CDR3, the DNA is TGTGCCAGCAGCCTCGTTGAGAGCTCCTACAATGAGCAGTTCTTC. It is translated as CASSLVESSYNEQFF.

The gene calls are TRBV28 and TRBJ2-2; 7 bases align to TRBD2. Germline lookup yields CDR1 MDHEN and CDR2 SYDVKM. CDR3 length equals 17 residues. With V trimmed by 3 bases and J by 4 bases, 11 bases remained unmatched. The CDR3 protein is CASSFSHIAGRTGELFF. The CDR3, as DNA: TGTGCCAGCAGTTTTTCCCATATAGCGGGCCGCACCGGGGAGCTGTTTTTT.